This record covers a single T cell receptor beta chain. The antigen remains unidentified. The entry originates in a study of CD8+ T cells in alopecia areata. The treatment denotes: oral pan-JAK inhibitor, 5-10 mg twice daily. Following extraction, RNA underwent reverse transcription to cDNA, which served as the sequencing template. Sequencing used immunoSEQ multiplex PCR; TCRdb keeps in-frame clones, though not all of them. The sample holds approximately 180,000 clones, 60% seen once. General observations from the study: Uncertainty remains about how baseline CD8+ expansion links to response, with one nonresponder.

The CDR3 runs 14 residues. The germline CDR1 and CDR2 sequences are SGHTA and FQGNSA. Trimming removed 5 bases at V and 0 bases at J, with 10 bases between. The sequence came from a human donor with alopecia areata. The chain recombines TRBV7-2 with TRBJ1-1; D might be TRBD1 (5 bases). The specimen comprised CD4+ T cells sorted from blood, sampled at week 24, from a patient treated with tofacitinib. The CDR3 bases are TGTGCCAGCAGCCCCGGGACGCTGAACACTGAAGCTTTCTTT. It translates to CASSPGTLNTEAFF.